Sequencing of this T cell receptor beta chain was carried out in a study of blood T cell repertoires in COVID-19. Overall study context: Acute and convalescent COVID-19 samples came from the United States, Italy and Spain.

Original processing notes: Estimation of nucleated cell counts was performed using reference gene primer amplification. Sequencing was performed with immunoSEQ multiplex PCR; in TCRdb, only in-frame clones are kept and a portion is missing. That table furnishes V, J and clone size, whereas the DNA furnished D and trimming. The sample yields roughly 230,000 clones, 65% to 90% seen once. CDR3 length: 15 residues. CDR1 and CDR2 from the germline V gene are SGHVS and FNYEAQ. The V and J ends lost 3 bases and 5 bases, in that order; junction bases with no gene match: 5. The sequenced sample was peripheral blood. The sequence derives from a woman aged 45-60 years with acute or convalescent COVID-19. The rearrangement joins TRBV7-6 to TRBJ2-4, with 9 bases aligning to TRBD1. The CDR3 DNA reads TGTGCCAGCAGCTTCTGTGACAGGGGGGAAAACATTCAGTACTTC. Translation: CASSFCDRGENIQYF.